This passage covers 21 T cell receptor beta chains from one sample sequenced in a study of PD-1 blockade in classical Hodgkin lymphoma. This sample's time point: newly diagnosed, previously untreated cHL patient sample. Purification of CD4+ T cells from thawed PBMCs was performed via magnetic negative selection. Profiling relied on immunoSEQ multiplex PCR, and the TCRdb table lists in-frame clones only, not all of them. The profile shows about 22,000 clones, roughly 89% of them singletons. Input material: CD4+ T cells from blood. Source of these receptors: a human donor with classical Hodgkin lymphoma.

This sequence joins TRBV2 and TRBJ1-2; 8 bases align to TRBD1. The V segment lost 4 bases and the J segment 2 bases; nucleotides outside the gene matches: 9. The length of the CDR3 is 16 residues. Germline values: CDR1 SNHLY, CDR2 FYNNEI. CDR3 in DNA: TGTGCCAGCAGTGTGCCCCCAGGGGGCCGGAACTATGGCTACACCTTC. Amino acids: CASSVPPGGRNYGYTF.

The V and J genes are TRBV19 and TRBJ2-7, with D perhaps TRBD2 (5 bases). The length of the CDR3 is 14 residues. The germline CDR1 and CDR2 sequences are LNHDA and SQIVND (reference sequence). V lost 7 bases and J 1 base, leaving 14 bases between the germline ends. The CDR3 sequence is CASMREGGSYEQYF. The CDR3 DNA is TGTGCCAGTATGCGAGAGGGCGGATCCTACGAGCAGTACTTC.

The CDR3 nucleotides read TGTGCCAGCAGCCCTACCGGGACAGATACGCAGTATTTT. It translates to CASSPTGTDTQYF. This chain connects TRBV11-2 to TRBJ2-3; D unresolved. The CDR3 has 13 residues. In germline, CDR1 is SGHAT, CDR2 FQNNGV. Trimming removed 5 bases from V and 3 bases from J, with 9 bases in between.

This chain joins TRBV5-1 and TRBJ2-3, with D uncertain. The CDR3 has 18 amino acids. Germline loops: CDR1 SGHRS, CDR2 YFSETQ. V gave up 3 bases and J gave up 2 bases, with 22 bases separating them. CDR3 region: CASSSANVPGNPTDTQYF. The CDR3 region has the DNA TGCGCCAGCAGCTCGGCGAACGTCCCTGGAAACCCCACAGATACGCAGTATTTT.

The J gene is TRBJ2-7, the V gene TRBV18; D is possibly TRBD1 (5 bases). From germline, CDR1 is KGHSH and CDR2 LQKENI. With 3 bases removed from V and 3 bases from J, the gap between germline ends came to 9 bases. The CDR3 has 13 amino acids. The CDR3 DNA reads as TGTGCCAGCTCACCCCCAGGGATCTACGAGCAGTACTTC. Its protein is CASSPPGIYEQYF.

CDR3 in DNA: TGTGCCAGCACAGGGACTAGCGGACGCTACGAGCAGTACTTC. Protein: CASTGTSGRYEQYF. The chain is built from TRBV7-8 and TRBJ2-7; 11 nucleotides align to TRBD2. Germline V gene lookup returns CDR1 SGHVS and CDR2 FQNEAQ. The V and J ends lost 7 bases and 3 bases, in that order; junction bases with no gene match: 5. The CDR3 extends over 14 amino acids.

CDR3 DNA sequence: TGTGCCAGCAGCATCGGGGGACCCCCCTACTACGAGCAGTACTTC. It codes for CASSIGGPPYYEQYF. The gene calls are TRBV7-2 and TRBJ2-7, with D maybe TRBD2 (6 bases). Trimming cost V 5 bases and J 3 bases, with 17 bases left between them. The CDR3 covers 15 residues. Germline CDR1 SGHTA, CDR2 FQGNSA.

The chain is built from TRBV30 and TRBJ2-3, with D possibly TRBD2 on 5 matching bases. There are 14 residues in the CDR3. The V gene lost 0 bases and the J gene lost 6 bases, with 13 bases spanning the gap. The germline CDR1 and CDR2 sequences are GTSNPN and SVGIG (reference sequence). CDR3 amino acids: CAWSVLGLGDTQYF. The CDR3 nucleotides are TGTGCCTGGAGTGTACTAGGATTGGGGGATACGCAGTATTTT.

The rearrangement links TRBV4-2 to TRBJ2-1; 11 bases are shared with TRBD2. Per the germline V gene, CDR1 is LGHNA and CDR2 is YNFKEQ. The CDR3 runs 18 residues. With 3 bases clipped from V and 0 bases from J, the junction kept 7 bases outside the gene matches. CDR3 nucleotide sequence: TGTGCCAGCAGCCAGGCTAGCGGGGGGACTAGCTCCTACAATGAGCAGTTCTTC. It specifies CASSQASGGTSSYNEQFF.

The genes are TRBV5-4 and TRBJ1-1; D might be TRBD1 (5 bases). The CDR3 consists of 14 residues. V lost 0 bases, J lost 1 base, and 7 bases lay in between. The germline gives CDR1 SGHNT, CDR2 YYREEE (reference sequence). The CDR3: CASSLADRNTEAFF. The CDR3 bases are TGTGCCAGCAGCTTGGCAGACAGGAACACTGAAGCTTTCTTT.

The chain uses TRBV7-8 and TRBJ1-4; 7 bases are a match to TRBD1. With 5 bases clipped from V and 3 bases from J, the junction kept 6 bases outside the gene matches. The CDR3 totals 15 residues. CDR1 SGHVS and CDR2 FQNEAQ come from the germline V gene. In DNA, the CDR3 is TGTGCCAGCAGCGTGACAGGGCTTTCTAATGAAAAACTGTTTTTT. Encoded protein: CASSVTGLSNEKLFF.

The gene calls are TRBV18 and TRBJ2-3; 9 bases are shared with TRBD1. The CDR3 runs to 18 residues. The J segment lost 3 bases and the V segment lost 1 base, leaving 11 bases of the junction unmatched. The germline V gene has CDR1 KGHSH and CDR2 LQKENI. The CDR3 nucleotides are TGTGCCAGCTCACCACTCCTGACGGGACAGGGTGGAACAGATACGCAGTATTTT. Translating gives CASSPLLTGQGGTDTQYF. Complete variable domain (other parts from reference TRBV18 and TRBJ2-3): NAGVMQNPRHLVRRRGQEARLRCSPMKGHSHVYWYRQLPEEGLKFMVYLQKENIIDESGMPKERFSAEFPKEGPSILRIQQVVRGDSAAYFCASSPLLTGQGGTDTQYFGPGTRLTVL.

The CDR3 protein is CASTPYRAGEQYF. In DNA form, the CDR3 reads TGTGCCAGCACTCCATACAGGGCGGGGGAGCAGTACTTC. V and J are TRBV2 and TRBJ2-7; either TRBD1 or TRBD2 may supply D (6 bases each). This CDR3 contains 13 residues. The ends were cut back, 7 bases at V and 7 bases at J, with 17 bases in the middle. Looked up from germline, CDR1 is SNHLY and CDR2 is FYNNEI.

The chain uses TRBV27 and TRBJ2-1, with 13 bases that match TRBD2. Germline loops: CDR1 MNHEY, CDR2 SMNVEV (reference sequence). The CDR3 totals 14 residues. Losses at the gene ends were 7 bases for V and 8 bases for J; bases not matched to a gene: 5. The CDR3 is CASTRTSGSYEQFF. CDR3 sequence (DNA): TGTGCCAGCACCAGGACTAGCGGGAGCTATGAGCAGTTCTTC.

The chain joins TRBV7-9 to TRBJ2-5, with TRBD2 identical over 7 bases. J was trimmed by 7 bases and V by 1 base; bases with no gene match: 9. CDR1 is SEHNR and CDR2 is FQNEAQ in the germline V gene (reference sequence). The CDR3 is 15 amino acids. CDR3 sequence (DNA): TGTGCCAGCAGCTTAGAGGGCCCCCCTAGCGGGACCCAGTACTTC. Translating it yields CASSLEGPPSGTQYF. The full variable domain, in which reference TRBV7-9 and TRBJ2-5 provide the parts outside the CDR3, is DTGVSQNPRHKITKRGQNVTFRCDPISEHNRLYWYRQTLGQGPEFLTYFQNEAQLEKSRLLSDRFSAERPKGSFSTLEIQRTEQGDSAMYLCASSLEGPPSGTQYFGPGTRLLVL.

The J gene is TRBJ1-2, the V gene TRBV28, with D tentatively TRBD1 (5 bases). The germline V gene encodes CDR1 MDHEN and CDR2 SYDVKM. Trimming removed 5 bases from V and 7 bases from J, with 20 bases in between. The length of the CDR3 is 15 residues. The CDR3 protein is CASSPLTRQGRGYTF. CDR3 DNA: TGTGCCAGCAGTCCACTGACAAGGCAGGGTCGTGGCTACACCTTC.

The V gene is TRBV6-5, the J gene TRBJ2-1; D is possibly TRBD2 (5 bases). Trimming removed 0 bases from V and 6 bases from J, with 6 bases in between. Germline CDR1 is MNHEY and CDR2 is SVGAGI. CDR3 length: 13 residues. The chain's CDR3 is CASSYSDFNEQFF. The CDR3 nucleotides read TGTGCCAGCAGTTACTCGGACTTCAATGAGCAGTTCTTC.

The chain couples TRBV5-1 to TRBJ2-1; 10 nucleotides line up with TRBD2. J was trimmed by 4 bases and V by 0 bases; bases with no gene match: 4. CDR1 and CDR2 (germline): SGHRS, YFSETQ. This CDR3 has 16 amino acids. The CDR3 here is CASSLEVAGGYNEQFF. CDR3 coding DNA: TGCGCCAGCAGCTTGGAAGTAGCGGGGGGATACAATGAGCAGTTCTTC. Combining the CDR3 with reference TRBV5-1 and TRBJ2-1 gives the whole variable domain KAGVTQTPRYLIKTRGQQVTLSCSPISGHRSVSWYQQTPGQGLQFLFEYFSETQRNKGNFPGRFSGRQFSNSRSEMNVSTLELGDSALYLCASSLEVAGGYNEQFFGPGTRLTVL.

V gene TRBV7-2 combines with J gene TRBJ1-1; D unresolved. The CDR3 covers 15 residues. In germline, CDR1 is SGHTA, CDR2 FQGNSA. The germline V and J ends were trimmed by 5 bases and 2 bases, with 15 bases remaining between them. The CDR3 sequence is CASSPPQGVNTEAFF. CDR3 coding DNA: TGTGCCAGCAGCCCACCCCAAGGAGTAAACACTGAAGCTTTCTTT.

The V call is TRBV5-1, the J call TRBJ1-5; D may be TRBD1 (6 bases). V dropped 2 bases and J dropped 4 bases, with 13 bases sitting between them. From germline, CDR1 is SGHRS and CDR2 YFSETQ. This CDR3 region has 15 residues. The CDR3 coding sequence is TGCGCCAGCAGCTTTATGGGACAAGAGAATCAGCCCCAGCATTTT. Encoded protein: CASSFMGQENQPQHF.

The J gene is TRBJ2-1, the V gene TRBV2; no clear D gene. The CDR3 sequence is 12 residues long. CDR1 and CDR2 from the germline V gene are SNHLY and FYNNEI. V was pared by 3 bases and J by 10 bases, with 10 bases between. The CDR3, as DNA: TGTGCCAGCAGTGAGGTACCCTTCGAGCAGTTCTTC. This translates into CASSEVPFEQFF. Variable domain in full (rest from reference TRBV2 and TRBJ2-1): EPEVTQTPSHQVTQMGQEVILRCVPISNHLYFYWYRQILGQKVEFLVSFYNNEISEKSEIFDDQFSVERPDGSNFTLKIRSTKLEDSAMYFCASSEVPFEQFFGPGTRLTVL.